What follows are 8 T cell receptor beta chains derived from one specimen sequenced in a study of post-analysis software for immune sequencing data (dated by TCRdb to 2013 to 2016). Study-wide findings and limitations: Significantly higher frequencies in patients than in controls were found for a few TRBV segments, including TRBV5-6, TRBV5-1 and TRBV20-1.

Their antigens remain unidentified. Libraries were built with PCR. Sequencing relied on an Illumina HiSeq 2500. Unique molecular identifiers were incorporated into TCR beta cDNA libraries to reduce PCR and sequencing biases. In-frame beta chains were kept once TCRdb had trimmed the public reads at Q25 with fastp and called clones with MiXCR. Rows are combined by CDR3 protein, so each entry shows the most common genes and DNA. The sample profile shows roughly 700,000 distinct CDR3 sequences; around 27% of them were found once. Clones ranked in the top ten supply under 0.7% of the sample. The sample comprised blood. The receptors originated from a girl aged 10 to 17 with multiple sclerosis.

A word on this clonotype: An end of the junction does not agree with germline; a read error may underlie this. The chain recombines TRBV12-3 or TRBV12-4 with TRBJ1-4; no clear D. CDR3 length: 14 amino acids. The CDR3 spells CAGSPRLGNEKLFF. The CDR3 DNA is TGTGCCGGCAGTCCCCGGTTAGGGAATGAAAAACTGTTTTTT.

This chain joins TRBV4-3 and TRBJ2-1; D is possibly TRBD2 (6 bases). The V gene's germline CDR1 is LGHNA and CDR2 YSLEER. Deletions cut 0 bases from V and 4 bases from J, with 13 bases between. This CDR3 contains 16 residues. The chain's CDR3 is CASSQEWREPYNEQFF. The CDR3 DNA follows: TGCGCCAGCAGCCAAGAGTGGAGGGAACCTTACAATGAGCAGTTCTTC.

The chain couples TRBV7-2 to TRBJ1-5; 8 bases are a match to TRBD1. V lost 5 bases and J lost 5; bases outside the gene matches: 5. CDR3 size: 14 residues. The germline CDR1 and CDR2 sequences are SGHTA and FQGNSA. The CDR3: CASSPRTGHQPQHF. In nucleotides, the CDR3 is TGTGCCAGCAGCCCGCGGACAGGGCATCAGCCCCAGCATTTT.

The chain combines TRBV4-3 with TRBJ2-7; weak D call: TRBD1 (5 bases). Germline loops: CDR1 LGHNA, CDR2 YSLEER. CDR3 length: 15 amino acids. Between the trimmed V and J ends, which lost 0 bases and 0 bases, there was a span of 9 bases. The CDR3 reads CASSQDSQGSYEQYF. CDR3 nucleotide sequence: TGCGCCAGCAGCCAAGATTCCCAGGGCTCCTACGAGCAGTACTTC.

This clonotype was seen a handful of times. The rearrangement joins TRBV27 to TRBJ2-3; possibly TRBD1 for D (6 bases). Trimming removed 5 bases from V and 0 bases from J, with 15 bases in between. The CDR3 has 16 amino acids. In germline, CDR1 is MNHEY, CDR2 SMNVEV (reference sequence). The CDR3 nucleotides are TGTGCCAGCAGTCCGTCCTCAGGGGTTAGCACAGATACGCAGTATTTT. Translated, it gives CASSPSSGVSTDTQYF.

The table lists this clonotype with a few counts. The chain joins TRBV3-1 to TRBJ2-5; 8 nucleotides match TRBD1. Germline V gene lookup returns CDR1 LGHDT and CDR2 YNNKEL (reference sequence). The CDR3 contains 16 residues. The V and J ends lost 4 bases and 5 bases, in that order; junction bases with no gene match: 12. CDR3 nucleotides: TGTGCCAGCAGCCCCCTTCGGACAGGGACGGGGGAGACCCAGTACTTC. Translating gives CASSPLRTGTGETQYF.

The V gene is TRBV5-1, the J gene TRBJ2-5, with D possibly being TRBD1 (7 bases). Per the germline V gene, CDR1 is SGHRS and CDR2 is YFSETQ. The V end lost 3 bases, the J end lost 5 bases, and 17 bases lay between the germline ends. This CDR3 region has 15 residues. CDR3 loop: CASSSGTVGGETQYF. The DNA for the CDR3 is TGCGCCAGCAGCTCGGGGACAGTTGGAGGGGAGACCCAGTACTTC.

In this sample, this clonotype turned up once. V and J are TRBV3-1 and TRBJ1-1; D possibly corresponds to TRBD1 (6 bases). V was cut by 3 bases and J by 0 bases, with 11 bases left in between. CDR1 is LGHDT, CDR2 YNNKEL, per germline (reference sequence). The CDR3 is 15 amino acids. DNA of the CDR3: TGTGCCAGCAGCCATTGGACAGAGATGAACACTGAAGCTTTCTTT. Its protein product is CASSHWTEMNTEAFF.